Below, 5 T cell receptor beta chains from the same sample are listed, as sequenced in a study of synovial regulatory T cells in juvenile arthritis. The method was immunoSEQ multiplex PCR; TCRdb's version includes in-frame clones alone and lacks a portion of them. This table holds more than 7,500 clones. Sequences were obtained from Treg cells from blood. Described subset: remaining (HLA-DR-negative) circulating blood Treg cells. Receptors were obtained from a donor aged 2-30 years with juvenile idiopathic arthritis.

The chain uses TRBV28 and TRBJ2-1; lacking DNA, the TRBD2 call made by TCRdb goes unchecked. This CDR3 contains 20 residues. Only the protein is available. From germline, CDR1 is MDHEN and CDR2 SYDVKM. Here the CDR3 reads CASSRPFPSGRALFYNEQFF.

This chain joins TRBV5-5 and TRBJ2-3; TCRdb's D call of TRBD2 is untestable without DNA. From germline, CDR1 is SGHKS and CDR2 YYEKEE (reference sequence). This CDR3 has 18 amino acids. Only the protein is available. CDR3: CASSSEGWRGADTDTQYF.

The chain is built from TRBV4-1 and TRBJ1-2; TCRdb proposes TRBD1, but this gene call is untestable without DNA. The germline V gene encodes CDR1 MGHRA and CDR2 YSYEKL. The CDR3 is 17 residues long. The entry carries no DNA sequence. The CDR3 protein is CASSANGDSLSNYGYTF.

The chain combines TRBV5-1 with TRBJ2-3; absent DNA, TCRdb's TRBD1 call cannot be checked. CDR1 SGHRS and CDR2 YFSETQ come from the germline V gene. The CDR3 extends over 14 amino acids. No DNA has been recorded. CDR3: CASSPGQNTDTQYF.

This rearrangement joins TRBV19 to TRBJ1-4. The CDR3 runs 14 residues. DNA for this receptor is not on file. Germline V CDR1 and CDR2: LNHDA, SQIVND (reference sequence). The CDR3 sequence is CASSRGATNEKLFF. The complete variable domain, with remaining parts taken from reference TRBV19 and TRBJ1-4, reads DGGITQSPKYLFRKEGQNVTLSCEQNLNHDAMYWYRQDPGQGLRLIYYSQIVNDFQKGDIAEGYSVSREKKESFPLTVTSAQKNPTAFYLCASSRGATNEKLFFGSGTQLSVL.